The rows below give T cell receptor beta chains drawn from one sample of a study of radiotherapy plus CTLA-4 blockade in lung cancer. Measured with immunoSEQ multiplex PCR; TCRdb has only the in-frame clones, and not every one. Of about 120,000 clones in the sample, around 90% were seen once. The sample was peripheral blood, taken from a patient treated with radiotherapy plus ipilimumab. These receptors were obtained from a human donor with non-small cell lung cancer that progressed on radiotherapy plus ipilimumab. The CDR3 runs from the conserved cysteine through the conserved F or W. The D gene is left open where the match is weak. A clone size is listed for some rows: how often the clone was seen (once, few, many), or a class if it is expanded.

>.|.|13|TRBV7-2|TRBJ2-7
CASSFRPSYEQYF
TGTGCCAGCAGCTTTCGCCCCTCCTACGAGCAGTACTTC
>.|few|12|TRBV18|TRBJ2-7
CASSRQAYEQYF
TGTGCCAGCTCCCGGCAGGCCTACGAGCAGTACTTC
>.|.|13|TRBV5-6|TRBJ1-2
CASSLVRSRGYTF
TGTGCCAGCAGCTTGGTACGGTCCCGGGGCTACACCTTC
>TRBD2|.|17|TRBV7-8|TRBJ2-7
CASSLQLGTSDSYEQYF
TGTGCCAGCAGCTTACAATTGGGGACTAGCGACTCCTACGAGCAGTACTTC
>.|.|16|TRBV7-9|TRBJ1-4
CASSSGFAETNEKLFF
TGTGCCAGCAGCTCAGGATTTGCGGAAACTAATGAAAAACTGTTTTTT
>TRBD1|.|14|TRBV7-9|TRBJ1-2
CASSLAGTAYGYTF
TGTGCCAGCAGCTTAGCCGGGACAGCCTATGGCTACACCTTC
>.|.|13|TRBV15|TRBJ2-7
CATRRGGVYEQYF
TGTGCCACCAGGAGAGGAGGCGTCTACGAGCAGTACTTC
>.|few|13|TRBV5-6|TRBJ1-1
CASSLTGYAEAFF
TGTGCCAGCAGCTTGACAGGGTACGCTGAAGCTTTCTTT
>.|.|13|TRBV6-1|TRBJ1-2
CASSPDSSGSYTF
TGTGCCAGCAGCCCGGACAGCTCGGGAAGCTACACCTTC
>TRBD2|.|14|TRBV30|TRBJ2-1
CAWSSGNLDNEQFF
TGTGCCTGGTCTAGCGGGAACTTAGACAATGAGCAGTTCTTC
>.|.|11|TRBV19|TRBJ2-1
CASSSGNEQFF
TGTGCCAGTAGTTCAGGTAATGAGCAGTTCTTC
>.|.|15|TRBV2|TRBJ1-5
CASSEEWGGSQPQHF
TGTGCCAGCAGTGAAGAGTGGGGAGGGTCCCAGCCCCAGCATTTT
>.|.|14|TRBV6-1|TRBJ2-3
CASGRGIRTDTQYF
TGTGCCAGCGGTCGGGGAATCCGCACAGATACGCAGTATTTT
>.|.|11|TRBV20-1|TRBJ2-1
CSASRGEEQFF
TGCAGTGCTAGCAGGGGGGAGGAGCAGTTCTTC
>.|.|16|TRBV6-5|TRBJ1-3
CASSYRTGSSGNTIYF
TGTGCCAGCAGTTACCGTACAGGTAGCTCTGGAAACACCATATATTTT
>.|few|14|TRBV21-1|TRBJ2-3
CASSRDRPTDTQYF
TGTGCCAGCAGCAGGGACAGACCCACAGATACGCAGTATTTT
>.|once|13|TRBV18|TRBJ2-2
CASSPRNTGELFF
TGTGCCAGCTCACCACGGAACACCGGGGAGCTGTTTTTT
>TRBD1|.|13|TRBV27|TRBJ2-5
CASTPTGGETQYF
TGTGCCAGCACCCCGACAGGGGGGGAGACCCAGTACTTC
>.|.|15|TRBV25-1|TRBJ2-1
CASSDSQRAYNEQFF
TGTGCCAGCAGTGACTCGCAGCGGGCTTACAATGAGCAGTTCTTC
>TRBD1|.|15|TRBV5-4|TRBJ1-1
CASSRAEGAYTEAFF
TGTGCCAGCAGCAGGGCGGAGGGGGCGTACACTGAAGCTTTCTTT
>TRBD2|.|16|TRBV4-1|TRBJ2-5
CASSHESGRPPRAQYF
TGCGCCAGCAGCCACGAGAGCGGGAGGCCACCAAGGGCCCAGTACTTC
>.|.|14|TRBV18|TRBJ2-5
CASSPFHPPETQYF
TGTGCCAGCTCCCCTTTCCACCCACCAGAGACCCAGTACTTC
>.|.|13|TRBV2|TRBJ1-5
CASSPTTYQPQHF
TGTGCCAGCAGCCCGACAACCTATCAGCCCCAGCATTTT
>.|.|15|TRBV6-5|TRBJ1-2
CASSYGGNQNYGYTF
TGTGCCAGCAGTTACGGCGGAAACCAAAACTATGGCTACACCTTC
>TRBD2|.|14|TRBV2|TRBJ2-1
CASSERIAGQRQFF
TGTGCCAGCAGTGAAAGAATAGCGGGACAACGCCAGTTCTTC
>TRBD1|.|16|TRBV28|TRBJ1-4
CASSVRQGVGNEKLFF
TGTGCCAGCAGTGTCCGACAGGGCGTGGGTAATGAAAAACTGTTTTTT
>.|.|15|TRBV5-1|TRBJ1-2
CASSLSAGGGFGYTF
TGCGCCAGCAGCTTGTCGGCAGGTGGAGGGTTTGGCTACACCTTC
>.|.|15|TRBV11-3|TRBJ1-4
CASSLDGGRDEKLFF
TGTGCCAGCAGCTTAGATGGGGGTCGTGATGAAAAACTGTTTTTT
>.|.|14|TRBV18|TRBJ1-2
CASSLKTGNYGYTF
TGTGCCAGCTCACTAAAGACAGGAAACTATGGCTACACCTTC
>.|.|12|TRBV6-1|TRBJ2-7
CASSEALTEQYF
TGTGCCAGCAGTGAAGCGCTTACAGAGCAGTACTTC
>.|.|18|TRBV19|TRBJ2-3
CASSIGRVAISGTDTQYF
TGTGCCAGTAGTATAGGGAGGGTCGCCATCTCTGGCACAGATACGCAGTATTTT
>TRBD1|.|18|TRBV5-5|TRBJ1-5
CASSLTGTGTFSNQPQHF
TGTGCCAGCAGCTTAACCGGGACAGGAACCTTTAGCAATCAGCCCCAGCATTTT
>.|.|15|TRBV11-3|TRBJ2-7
CASSSGWGANYEQYF
TGTGCCAGCAGCTCCGGGTGGGGGGCCAACTACGAGCAGTACTTC
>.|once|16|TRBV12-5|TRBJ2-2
CASGLAGGANTGELFF
TGTGCTAGTGGTTTGGCTGGCGGGGCGAACACCGGGGAGCTGTTTTTT
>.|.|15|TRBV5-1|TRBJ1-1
CASSTSTNVNTEAFF
TGCGCCAGCAGCACCTCCACAAACGTGAACACTGAAGCTTTCTTT
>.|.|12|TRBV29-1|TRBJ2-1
CSVQTTSNEQFF
TGCAGCGTTCAGACTACCTCCAATGAGCAGTTCTTC
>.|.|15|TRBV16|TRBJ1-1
CASSRDGRARTEAFF
TGTGCCAGCAGCCGGGACGGGAGGGCAAGAACTGAAGCTTTCTTT
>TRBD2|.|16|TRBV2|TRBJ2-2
CASSTSGSLNTGELFF
TGTGCCAGCAGTACAAGCGGGAGCCTTAACACCGGGGAGCTGTTTTTT
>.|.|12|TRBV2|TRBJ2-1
CASSSALNEQFF
TGTGCCAGCAGTTCCGCTCTCAATGAGCAGTTCTTC
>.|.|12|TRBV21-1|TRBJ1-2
CASNRDHYGYTF
TGTGCCAGCAATAGGGATCACTATGGCTACACCTTC
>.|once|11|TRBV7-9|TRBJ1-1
CASSRSDRAFF
TGTGCCAGCAGCAGGTCGGACCGGGCTTTCTTT
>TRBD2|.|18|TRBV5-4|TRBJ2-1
CASSLLRGLAGFNNEQFF
TGTGCCAGCAGCTTGTTAAGGGGACTAGCGGGCTTTAACAATGAGCAGTTCTTC
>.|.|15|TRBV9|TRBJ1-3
CASSVEPEAGNTIYF
TGTGCCAGCAGCGTAGAACCGGAGGCAGGAAACACCATATATTTT
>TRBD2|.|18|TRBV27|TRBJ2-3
CASSPSGITYRGTDTQYF
TGTGCCAGCAGCCCTAGCGGGATAACCTACCGGGGCACAGATACGCAGTATTTT
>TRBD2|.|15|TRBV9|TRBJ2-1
CASSVSTGGINEQFF
TGTGCCAGCAGCGTAAGCACGGGAGGGATAAATGAGCAGTTCTTC
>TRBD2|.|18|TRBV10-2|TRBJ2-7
CASSEFPTSGHGGYEQYF
TGCGCCAGCAGTGAGTTTCCCACTAGCGGTCACGGGGGGTACGAGCAGTACTTC
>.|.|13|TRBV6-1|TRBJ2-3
CASTLQATDTQYF
TGTGCCAGCACCTTACAAGCCACAGATACGCAGTATTTT
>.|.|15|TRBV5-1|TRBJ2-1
CASSWGHLDYNEQFF
TGCGCCAGCAGCTGGGGACATCTGGACTACAATGAGCAGTTCTTC
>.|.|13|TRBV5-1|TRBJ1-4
CASSRYSGEKLFF
TGCGCCAGCAGCCGGTACAGTGGTGAAAAACTGTTTTTT
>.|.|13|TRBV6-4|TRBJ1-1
CASSAGRNTEAFF
TGTGCCAGCAGTGCCGGGAGGAACACTGAAGCTTTCTTT
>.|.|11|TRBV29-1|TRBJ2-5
CSVAAPETQYF
TGCAGCGTTGCGGCACCAGAGACCCAGTACTTC